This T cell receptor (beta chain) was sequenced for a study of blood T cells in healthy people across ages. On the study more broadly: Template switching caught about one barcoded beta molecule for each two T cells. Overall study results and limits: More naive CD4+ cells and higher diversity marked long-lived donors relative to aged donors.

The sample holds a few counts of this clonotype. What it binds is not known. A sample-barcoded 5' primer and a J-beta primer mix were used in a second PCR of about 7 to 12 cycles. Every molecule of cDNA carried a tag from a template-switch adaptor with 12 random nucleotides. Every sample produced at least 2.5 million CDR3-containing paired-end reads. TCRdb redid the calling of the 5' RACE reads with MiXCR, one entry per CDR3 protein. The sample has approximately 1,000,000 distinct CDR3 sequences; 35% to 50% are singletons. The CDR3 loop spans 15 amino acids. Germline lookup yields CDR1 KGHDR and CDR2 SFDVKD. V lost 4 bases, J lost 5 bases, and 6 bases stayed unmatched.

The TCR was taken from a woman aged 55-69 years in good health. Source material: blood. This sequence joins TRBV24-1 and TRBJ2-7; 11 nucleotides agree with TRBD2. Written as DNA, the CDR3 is TGTGCCACCAGTGACCCTACTAGCGGGAGCAACGAGCAGTACTTC. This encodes CATSDPTSGSNEQYF.